This T cell receptor (beta chain) is from a study of blood T cell repertoires in COVID-19. Study at large: Acute and convalescent COVID-19 samples came from the United States, Italy and Spain.

Those enrolled in Seattle joined during active infection and were followed longitudinally afterward. In the original workflow: Reference gene primer amplification gave nucleated cell count estimates. Sequenced by immunoSEQ multiplex PCR; TCRdb stores in-frame clones only, minus some. Clone size and the V and J calls come from that table; the DNA yielded D and trimming. Of about 200,000 clones listed, 82% were seen once; the top ten hold 7.5% to 9.5%. CDR1 and CDR2 (germline): MNHNS, SASEGT. This CDR3 is built from 15 residues. V was trimmed by 2 bases and J by 4 bases, leaving 14 bases between them. This clone was detected only once.

The TCR originated in a woman of 80 years or more with COVID-19, enrolled during active disease. Input material: peripheral blood. The J gene is TRBJ1-1, the V gene TRBV6-1, with D possibly TRBD1 on 5 matching bases. CDR3 protein: CASSEHVGGGTEAFF. The DNA for the CDR3 is TGTGCCAGCAGTGAACACGTCGGGGGGGGCACTGAAGCTTTCTTT.